The 21 T cell receptor beta chains given below trace back to one sample, sequenced in a study of T-cell memory formation after mild COVID-19. TCRdb re-called the 5' RACE reads with MiXCR, one entry per CDR3 protein. The table records some 88,000 distinct CDR3 sequences, roughly 25% of them present only once. Sequencing was done on a sample of PBMCs or a T cell subset sorted from them (not recorded which). These receptors all stem from a man between 18 and 35 years old who had mild COVID-19 (a few samples of this study predate the infection). Cell type and time point are not known.

The chain uses TRBV15 and TRBJ1-3; TRBD1 matches at 7 bases. The length of the CDR3 is 16 residues. The J segment lost 1 base and the V segment lost 0 bases, leaving 3 bases of the junction unmatched. The germline CDR1 and CDR2 sequences are LNHNV and YYDKDF (reference sequence). CDR3 nucleotides: TGTGCCACCAGCAGAGATGGACAGGAGTCTGGAAACACCATATATTTT. Encoded protein: CATSRDGQESGNTIYF.

This clonotype was seen a few times. This chain connects TRBV7-9 to TRBJ2-5, with no clear D. The CDR3 is 11 residues long. Per germline, CDR1 SEHNR and CDR2 FQNEAQ (reference sequence). With 5 bases removed from V and 5 bases from J, the gap between germline ends came to 6 bases. CDR3 bases: TGTGCCAGCAGCCGAAAGGAGACCCAGTACTTC. Protein: CASSRKETQYF.

The V and J genes are TRBV6-2 or TRBV6-3 and TRBJ2-7, with TRBD2 as a possible D gene (7 bases). The germline CDR1 and CDR2 sequences are MNHEY and SVGEGT. The CDR3 spans 11 residues. Trimming shortened V by 8 bases and J by 4 bases, and 9 bases separated the two germline ends. The CDR3 DNA reads TGTGCCAGCGAGGGGGGGTACGAGCAGTACTTC. Its translation: CASEGGYEQYF.

The V call is TRBV29-1, the J call TRBJ1-1, with D maybe TRBD1 (5 bases). The germline V gene encodes CDR1 SQVTM and CDR2 ANQGSEA. The CDR3 is 13 residues long. Between the trimmed V and J ends, which lost 6 bases and 0 bases, there was a span of 11 bases. The CDR3 reads CSVLTDLNTEAFF. CDR3 bases: TGCAGCGTCCTGACAGATCTGAACACTGAAGCTTTCTTT.

V gene TRBV4-1 combines with J gene TRBJ2-7; D unclear. Trimming removed 4 bases from V and 0 bases from J, with 13 bases in between. This CDR3 spans 15 amino acids. Germline loops: CDR1 MGHRA, CDR2 YSYEKL. The CDR3 here is CASSPWTGSSYEQYF. CDR3 bases: TGCGCCAGCAGCCCTTGGACGGGTAGCTCCTACGAGCAGTACTTC.

This clonotype was seen a few times. J is TRBJ2-1 and V is TRBV7-3; D possibly matches TRBD1 or TRBD2 (5 bases each). Deletions cut 4 bases from V and 8 bases from J, with 15 bases between. This CDR3 region has 14 residues. The V gene's germline CDR1 is SGHTA and CDR2 FQGTGA. The DNA for the CDR3 is TGTGCCAGCAGCTCCAGGGAGAGGACGGATGAGCAGTTCTTC. Its protein is CASSSRERTDEQFF.

This clonotype was seen a handful of times. The genes are TRBV15 and TRBJ1-3, with 7 bases aligning to TRBD1. CDR3 length equals 16 residues. Looked up from germline, CDR1 is LNHNV and CDR2 is YYDKDF (reference sequence). With V trimmed by 3 bases and J by 6 bases, 11 bases remained unmatched. Here the CDR3 reads CATSSRSVDRVNTIYF. The DNA for the CDR3 is TGTGCCACCAGCAGCCGTTCCGTCGACAGGGTAAACACCATATATTTT.

The table lists this clonotype with many counts. This chain joins TRBV19 and TRBJ1-1; no definite D call. The length of the CDR3 is 15 residues. The V and J ends lost 0 bases and 0 bases respectively, with 8 bases between them. Germline assignment: CDR1 LNHDA and CDR2 SQIVND (reference sequence). CDR3 residues: CASSIDWLMNTEAFF. CDR3 in DNA: TGTGCCAGTAGTATAGATTGGCTGATGAACACTGAAGCTTTCTTT.

This clonotype was counted between two and nine times. The gene calls are TRBV7-9 and TRBJ1-6, with a possible D match to TRBD1 (6 bases). The V end was cut by 4 bases, the J end by 9 bases, with 22 bases between. Germline loops: CDR1 SEHNR, CDR2 FQNEAQ (reference sequence). The CDR3 extends over 17 amino acids. The CDR3 sequence is CASSSPQQGPRTSPLHF. CDR3 DNA: TGTGCCAGCAGCTCACCACAACAGGGACCGAGGACTTCACCCCTCCACTTT.

This chain connects TRBV7-9 to TRBJ2-5; D remains unclear. The CDR3 is made up of 16 amino acids. Germline V gene data show CDR1 as SEHNR and CDR2 as FQNEAQ (reference sequence). Trimming removed 5 bases from V and 0 bases from J, with 16 bases in between. The CDR3 sequence: CASSRYKGRYQETQYF. The CDR3 DNA is TGTGCCAGCAGCCGTTACAAGGGTCGGTACCAAGAGACCCAGTACTTC. The variable domain in full, completed from reference TRBV7-9 and TRBJ2-5, reads DTGVSQNPRHKITKRGQNVTFRCDPISEHNRLYWYRQTLGQGPEFLTYFQNEAQLEKSRLLSDRFSAERPKGSFSTLEIQRTEQGDSAMYLCASSRYKGRYQETQYFGPGTRLLVL.

The rearrangement uses TRBV4-2 and TRBJ2-5; D gene uncertain. The CDR3 is 15 residues long. The V gene's germline CDR1 is LGHNA and CDR2 YNFKEQ. Trimming removed 2 bases at V and 4 bases at J, with 14 bases between. DNA for the CDR3: TGTGCCAGCAGCCAATTAGGGCCGACCCCAGAGACCCAGTACTTC. This encodes CASSQLGPTPETQYF.

Relative to its sample, this clonotype is medium-sized (0.01 to 0.1%). V is TRBV3-1 and J is TRBJ2-3; TRBD2 matches at 7 bases. CDR3 length: 18 residues. With 5 bases clipped from V and 2 bases from J, the junction kept 16 bases outside the gene matches. Germline CDR1 and CDR2: LGHDT and YNNKEL (reference sequence). The CDR3 region has the DNA TGTGCCAGCAGCGGGTTTGGTGGGGAGGGATCACCCACAGATACGCAGTATTTT. It translates to CASSGFGGEGSPTDTQYF.

The V and J genes are TRBV20-1 and TRBJ1-5; D not certain. V shed 1 base and J shed 4 bases, with 14 bases lying between them. The germline V gene has CDR1 DFQATT and CDR2 SNEGSKA (reference sequence). CDR3 length equals 15 residues. CDR3 in DNA: TGCAGTGCTAGAGCCACAGACCCGGGTAATCAGCCCCAGCATTTT. Amino acids: CSARATDPGNQPQHF.

The rearrangement joins TRBV12-3 or TRBV12-4 to TRBJ1-1, with D uncertain. This CDR3 has 13 residues. Trimming cost V 5 bases and J 1 base, with 8 bases left between them. CDR3 loop: CASSDHPNTEAFF. As DNA, the CDR3 is TGTGCCAGCAGTGATCATCCGAACACTGAAGCTTTCTTT.

This clonotype was counted a few times. The gene calls are TRBV4-1 and TRBJ2-7; 9 nucleotides line up with TRBD1. Germline V gene lookup returns CDR1 MGHRA and CDR2 YSYEKL. The CDR3 length is 14 residues. J was trimmed by 5 bases and V by 5 bases; bases with no gene match: 7. The CDR3 loop is CASSSGQGKDEQYF. The CDR3 region has the DNA TGCGCCAGCAGCTCGGGACAGGGCAAAGACGAGCAGTACTTC.

This clonotype was counted ten times or more. CDR3 sequence reads: CASSLTRNTEAFF. DNA of the CDR3: TGCGCCAGCAGCTTGACCAGGAACACTGAAGCTTTCTTT. The genes are TRBV5-1 and TRBJ1-1; D call uncertain. V shed 1 base and J shed 1 base, with 5 bases lying between them. Germline assignment: CDR1 SGHRS and CDR2 YFSETQ. This CDR3 is built from 13 residues.

The rearrangement links TRBV20-1 to TRBJ1-6, with unresolved D. Trimming cost V 3 bases and J 6 bases, with 3 bases left between them. From germline, CDR1 is DFQATT and CDR2 SNEGSKA (reference sequence). The CDR3 spans 11 residues. The CDR3 loop reads CSARPNSPLHF. The CDR3 DNA sequence: TGCAGTGCTAGGCCTAATTCACCCCTCCACTTT.

This clonotype came up a few times. The rearrangement uses TRBV7-9 and TRBJ2-7; D remains ambiguous. With 5 bases removed from V and 6 bases from J, the gap between germline ends came to 17 bases. Germline lookup yields CDR1 SEHNR and CDR2 FQNEAQ (reference sequence). The CDR3 has 14 residues. In DNA form, the CDR3 reads TGTGCCAGCAGCCGCACGCTAAACCTGGGCGAGCAGTACTTC. Amino acids: CASSRTLNLGEQYF.

This clonotype has a handful of counts. V usage is TRBV6-2 or TRBV6-3 and J usage is TRBJ2-7; TRBD1 agrees at 8 bases. The J segment lost 3 bases and the V segment lost 0 bases, leaving 4 bases of the junction unmatched. Germline CDR1 and CDR2: MNHEY and SVGEGT. The CDR3 runs to 15 residues. DNA for the CDR3: TGTGCCAGCAGTTACTCGCGTGACAGGGGCTACGAGCAGTACGTC. Encoded protein: CASSYSRDRGYEQYV.

The V and J genes are TRBV4-3 and TRBJ1-5, with D uncertain. Germline loops: CDR1 LGHNA, CDR2 YSLEER. The CDR3 sequence is 13 residues long. Trimming removed 0 bases from V and 4 bases from J, with 4 bases in between. This chain's CDR3 is CASSQDLNQPQHF. The CDR3 bases are TGCGCCAGCAGCCAAGATCTGAATCAGCCCCAGCATTTT.

This clonotype turned up a few times. The V gene is TRBV2, the J gene TRBJ2-7; D unresolved. The V end lost 5 bases, the J end lost 3 bases, and 11 bases lay between the germline ends. From germline, CDR1 is SNHLY and CDR2 FYNNEI. There are 13 residues in the CDR3. CDR3 coding DNA: TGTGCCAGCAGTCCCCTTGTGGGCTACGAGCAGTACGTC. It specifies CASSPLVGYEQYV.